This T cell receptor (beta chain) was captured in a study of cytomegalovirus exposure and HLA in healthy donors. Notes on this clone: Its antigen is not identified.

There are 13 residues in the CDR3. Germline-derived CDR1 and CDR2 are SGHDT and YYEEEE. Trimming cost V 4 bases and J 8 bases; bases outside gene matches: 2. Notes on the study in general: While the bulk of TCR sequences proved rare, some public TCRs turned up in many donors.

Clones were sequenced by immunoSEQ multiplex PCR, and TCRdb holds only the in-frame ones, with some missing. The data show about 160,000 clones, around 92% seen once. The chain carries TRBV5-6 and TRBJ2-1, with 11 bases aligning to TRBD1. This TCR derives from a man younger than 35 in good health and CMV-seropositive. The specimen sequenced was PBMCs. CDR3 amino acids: CASSKDRGHEQFF. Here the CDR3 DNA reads TGTGCCAGCAGCAAGGACAGGGGGCATGAGCAGTTCTTC.